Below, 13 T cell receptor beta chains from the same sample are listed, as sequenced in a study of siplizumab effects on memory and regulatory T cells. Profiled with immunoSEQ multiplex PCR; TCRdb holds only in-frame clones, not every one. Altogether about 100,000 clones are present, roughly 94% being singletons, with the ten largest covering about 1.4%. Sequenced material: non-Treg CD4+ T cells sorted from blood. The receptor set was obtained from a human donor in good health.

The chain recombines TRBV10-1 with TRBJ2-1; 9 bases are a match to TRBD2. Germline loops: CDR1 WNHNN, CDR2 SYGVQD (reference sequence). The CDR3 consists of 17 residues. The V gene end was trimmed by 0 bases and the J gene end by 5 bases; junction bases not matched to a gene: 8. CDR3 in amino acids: CASSESVRLAANNEQFF. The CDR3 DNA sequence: TGCGCCAGCAGTGAGTCAGTGAGACTAGCGGCTAACAATGAGCAGTTCTTC.

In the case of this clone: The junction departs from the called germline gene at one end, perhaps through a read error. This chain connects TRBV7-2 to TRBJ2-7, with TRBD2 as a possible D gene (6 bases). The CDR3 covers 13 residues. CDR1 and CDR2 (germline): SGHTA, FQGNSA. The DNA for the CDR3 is TGTGCCAGCAGCTCCAAGATAGACGGGAGACCCAATTTC. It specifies CASSSKIDGRPNF.

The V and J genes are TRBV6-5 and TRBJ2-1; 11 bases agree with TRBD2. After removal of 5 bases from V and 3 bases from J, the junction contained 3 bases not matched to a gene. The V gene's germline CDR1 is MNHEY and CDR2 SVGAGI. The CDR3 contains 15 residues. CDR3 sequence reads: CASSRTSGSYNEQFF. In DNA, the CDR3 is TGTGCCAGCAGTCGTACTAGCGGGAGCTACAATGAGCAGTTCTTC.

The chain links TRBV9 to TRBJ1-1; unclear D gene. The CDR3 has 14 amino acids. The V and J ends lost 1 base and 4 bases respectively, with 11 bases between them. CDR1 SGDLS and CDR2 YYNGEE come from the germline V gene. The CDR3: CASSVLLGFTEAFF. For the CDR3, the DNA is TGTGCCAGCAGCGTATTGTTAGGATTCACTGAAGCTTTCTTT. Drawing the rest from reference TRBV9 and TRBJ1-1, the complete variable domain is DSGVTQTPKHLITATGQRVTLRCSPRSGDLSVYWYQQSLDQGLQFLIQYYNGEERAKGNILERFSAQQFPDLHSELNLSSLELGDSALYFCASSVLLGFTEAFFGQGTRLTVV.

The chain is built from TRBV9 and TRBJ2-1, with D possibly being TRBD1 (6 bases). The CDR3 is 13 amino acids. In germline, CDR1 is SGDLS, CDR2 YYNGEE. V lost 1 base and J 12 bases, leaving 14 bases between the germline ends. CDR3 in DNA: TGTGCCAGCAGCGTAATAACAGGGACGTGGCAGTTCTTC. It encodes CASSVITGTWQFF.

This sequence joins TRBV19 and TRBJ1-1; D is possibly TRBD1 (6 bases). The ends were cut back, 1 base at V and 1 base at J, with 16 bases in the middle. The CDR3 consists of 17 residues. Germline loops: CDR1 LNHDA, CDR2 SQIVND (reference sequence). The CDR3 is CASSIALRGRTNTEAFF. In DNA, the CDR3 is TGTGCCAGTAGTATAGCTCTCAGGGGACGGACGAACACTGAAGCTTTCTTT. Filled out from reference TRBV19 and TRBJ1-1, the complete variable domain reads DGGITQSPKYLFRKEGQNVTLSCEQNLNHDAMYWYRQDPGQGLRLIYYSQIVNDFQKGDIAEGYSVSREKKESFPLTVTSAQKNPTAFYLCASSIALRGRTNTEAFFGQGTRLTVV.

The CDR3 here is CASSPQGLYEKLFF. Here the CDR3 DNA reads TGTGCCAGCTCACCACAGGGGTTGTATGAAAAACTGTTTTTT. This sequence joins TRBV18 and TRBJ1-4; possibly TRBD1 for D (5 bases). V was pared by 1 base and J by 6 bases, with 9 bases between. Germline-derived CDR1 and CDR2 are KGHSH and LQKENI. This CDR3 is built from 14 residues.

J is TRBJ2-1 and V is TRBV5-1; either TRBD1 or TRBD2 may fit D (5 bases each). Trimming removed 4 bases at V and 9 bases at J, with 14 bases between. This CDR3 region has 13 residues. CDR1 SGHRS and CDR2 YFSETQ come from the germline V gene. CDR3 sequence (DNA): TGCGCCAGCAGCGGGACCCAGGTTCCTGAGCAGTTCTTC. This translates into CASSGTQVPEQFF.

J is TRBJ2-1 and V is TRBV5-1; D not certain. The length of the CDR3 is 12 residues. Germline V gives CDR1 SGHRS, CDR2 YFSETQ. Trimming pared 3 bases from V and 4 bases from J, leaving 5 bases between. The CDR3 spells CASSYSYNEQFF. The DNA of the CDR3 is TGCGCCAGCAGCTATTCATACAATGAGCAGTTCTTC.

The CDR3 protein is CAPRPPGQSYEQYF. The CDR3 DNA reads as TGTGCCCCACGTCCCCCAGGACAGAGCTACGAGCAGTACTTC. The chain recombines TRBV7-9 with TRBJ2-7, with a tentative D call TRBD1 (6 bases). V lost 11 bases and J lost 3, with 20 bases in between. This CDR3 spans 14 amino acids. Germline CDR1 SEHNR, CDR2 FQNEAQ (reference sequence). The full variable domain, with the rest looked up from reference TRBV7-9 and TRBJ2-7, is DTGVSQNPRHKITKRGQNVTFRCDPISEHNRLYWYRQTLGQGPEFLTYFQNEAQLEKSRLLSDRFSAERPKGSFSTLEIQRTEQGDSAMYLCAPRPPGQSYEQYFGPGTRLTVT.

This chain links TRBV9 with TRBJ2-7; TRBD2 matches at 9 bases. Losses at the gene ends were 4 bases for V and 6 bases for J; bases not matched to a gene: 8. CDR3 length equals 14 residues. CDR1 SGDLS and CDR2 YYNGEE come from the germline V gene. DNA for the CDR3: TGTGCCAGCAGCAACTTAGCGGGAGTGGGCGAGCAGTACTTC. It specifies CASSNLAGVGEQYF.

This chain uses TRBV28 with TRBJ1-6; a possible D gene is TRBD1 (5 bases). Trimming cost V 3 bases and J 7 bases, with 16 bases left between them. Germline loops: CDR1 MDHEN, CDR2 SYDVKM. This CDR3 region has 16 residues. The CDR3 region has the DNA TGTGCCAGCAGTTTTAGGTTATTGGGGGGAAATTCACCCCTCCACTTT. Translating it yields CASSFRLLGGNSPLHF.

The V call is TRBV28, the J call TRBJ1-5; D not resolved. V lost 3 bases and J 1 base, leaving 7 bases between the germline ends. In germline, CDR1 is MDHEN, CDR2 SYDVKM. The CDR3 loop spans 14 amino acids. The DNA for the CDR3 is TGTGCCAGCAGTTTCGGGAGAAGCAATCAGCCCCAGCATTTT. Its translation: CASSFGRSNQPQHF.